The 26 T cell receptor beta chains below all came from one sample that was sequenced in a study of identical twins. Each CDR3 protein is one row after TCRdb ran MiXCR on the 5' RACE reads. Among fewer than 500,000 distinct CDR3 sequences listed, around 15% were seen once. Another study also made use of these data, one on yellow fever vaccine responses in identical twins.

Material for sequencing was CD4+ T cells sorted from blood. The receptors originated from a young woman in good health.

The chain combines TRBV15 with TRBJ2-7; no clear D gene. Germline CDR1 reads LNHNV; CDR2 reads YYDKDF (reference sequence). The CDR3 is 13 residues long. V lost 1 base and J 6 bases, leaving 10 bases between the germline ends. This chain's CDR3 is CATSRVVGLEQYF. The DNA of the CDR3 is TGTGCCACCAGCAGAGTGGTCGGGCTCGAGCAGTACTTC. Drawing the rest from reference TRBV15 and TRBJ2-7, the complete variable domain is DAMVIQNPRYQVTQFGKPVTLSCSQTLNHNVMYWYQQKSSQAPKLLFHYYDKDFNNEADTPDNFQSRRPNTSFCFLDIRSPGLGDTAMYLCATSRVVGLEQYFGPGTRLTVT.

This clonotype was seen a few times. This sequence joins TRBV7-8 and TRBJ1-2; D perhaps matches TRBD1 (5 bases). Per germline, CDR1 SGHVS and CDR2 FQNEAQ. The CDR3 is 13 residues long. V dropped 2 bases and J dropped 6 bases, with 10 bases sitting between them. The CDR3 loop reads CASSLQGTNGYTF. CDR3 DNA sequence: TGTGCCAGCAGCTTACAGGGTACGAATGGCTACACCTTC.

The rearrangement uses TRBV10-3 and TRBJ2-5; TRBD1 or TRBD2 may be the D gene (6 bases each). The CDR3 loop spans 14 amino acids. Germline assignment: CDR1 ENHRY and CDR2 SYGVKD. V lost 10 bases, J lost 1 base, and 16 bases lay in between. The DNA of the CDR3 is TGTGCCACAAGGGGGGACCTCCTCCAAGAGACCCAGTACTTC. It translates to CATRGDLLQETQYF.

This clonotype was detected many times. This rearrangement joins TRBV30 to TRBJ1-1; maybe TRBD1 (5 bases). The CDR3 totals 13 residues. Germline V lookup: CDR1 GTSNPN, CDR2 SVGIG (reference sequence). The germline V and J ends were trimmed by 2 bases and 5 bases, with 12 bases remaining between them. The CDR3 reads CAWSKGTDTEAFF. The CDR3 DNA reads as TGTGCCTGGAGTAAGGGGACGGATACTGAAGCTTTCTTT.

The chain uses TRBV29-1 and TRBJ2-5; D uncertain. The ends were cut back, 2 bases at V and 5 bases at J, with 9 bases in the middle. This CDR3 comprises 12 residues. Looked up from germline, CDR1 is SQVTM and CDR2 is ANQGSEA. DNA for the CDR3: TGCAGCGTTGAATACGGCAGGGAGACCCAGTACTTC. This encodes CSVEYGRETQYF.

This sequence joins TRBV14 and TRBJ2-7, with D possibly being TRBD1 (6 bases). This CDR3 region has 15 residues. V shed 6 bases and J shed 1 base, with 16 bases lying between them. Germline assignment: CDR1 SGHDN and CDR2 FVKESK. DNA for the CDR3: TGTGCCAGCAGTCGGGACACTCAGGGGTCCTACGAGCAGTACTTC. It encodes CASSRDTQGSYEQYF.

The V gene is TRBV6-5, the J gene TRBJ1-3; D is unclear. There are 14 residues in the CDR3. Trimming pared 5 bases from V and 2 bases from J, leaving 10 bases between. CDR1 MNHEY and CDR2 SVGAGI come from the germline V gene. The CDR3 DNA reads TGTGCCAGCAGTGAGTCGGGAACTGGAAACACCATATATTTT. Translating it yields CASSESGTGNTIYF.

This clonotype was seen ten or more times. The rearrangement links TRBV7-2 to TRBJ2-5; 10 nucleotides align to TRBD2. Germline V lookup: CDR1 SGHTA, CDR2 FQGNSA. The CDR3 extends over 14 amino acids. Trimming cost V 5 bases and J 5 bases; bases outside gene matches: 5. The CDR3 DNA reads TGTGCCAGCAGCCTTCTTAGCGGGAGGGAGACCCAGTACTTC. Protein product: CASSLLSGRETQYF.

This clonotype was seen a handful of times. The chain combines TRBV6-2 or TRBV6-3 with TRBJ2-1; 7 bases align to TRBD1. The germline gives CDR1 MNHEY, CDR2 SVGEGT. The CDR3 spans 14 residues. With 10 bases clipped from V and 1 base from J, the junction kept 7 bases outside the gene matches. The CDR3 DNA reads as TGTGCCAACTCCGAGACAGGGTCCTACAATGAGCAGTTCTTC. Translating gives CANSETGSYNEQFF.

Only a few counts were recorded for this clonotype. V gene TRBV5-1 combines with J gene TRBJ2-2, with D possibly being TRBD1 (5 bases). CDR1 is SGHRS and CDR2 is YFSETQ in the germline V gene. The CDR3 is 16 amino acids. The V gene lost 4 bases and the J gene lost 2 bases, with 15 bases spanning the gap. Here the CDR3 reads CASSPETVINTGELFF. DNA of the CDR3: TGCGCCAGCAGCCCCGAGACAGTTATAAACACCGGGGAGCTGTTTTTT.

This clonotype was counted a few times. CDR3 sequence reads: CASSDFGTSGTRSEQYF. The CDR3 bases are TGTGCCAGCAGTGATTTCGGTACTAGCGGGACCAGGTCCGAGCAGTACTTC. The chain is built from TRBV2 and TRBJ2-7; 10 bases fit TRBD2. Germline values: CDR1 SNHLY, CDR2 FYNNEI. Losses at the gene ends were 3 bases for V and 6 bases for J; bases not matched to a gene: 14. The CDR3 covers 17 residues.

This chain links TRBV11-2 with TRBJ2-3; no definite D call. This CDR3 contains 19 residues. CDR1 is SGHAT and CDR2 is FQNNGV in the germline V gene. The V end was cut by 2 bases, the J end by 5 bases, with 26 bases between. CDR3 protein: CASSLKRSSGVRYRDTQYF. In DNA form, the CDR3 reads TGTGCCAGCAGCTTAAAGCGCAGTAGTGGAGTGCGGTACCGAGATACGCAGTATTTT.

The rearrangement uses TRBV6-5 and TRBJ2-5; 8 bases fit TRBD2. The germline CDR1 and CDR2 sequences are MNHEY and SVGAGI. Trimming cost V 3 bases and J 5 bases; bases outside gene matches: 5. The CDR3 is 14 amino acids. CDR3 DNA: TGTGCCAGCAGTTATTCGTCTAGCGGGGAGACCCAGTACTTC. Its protein product is CASSYSSSGETQYF.

The chain links TRBV5-6 to TRBJ2-1; D is perhaps TRBD1 or TRBD2 (7 bases each). The V end lost 6 bases, the J end lost 8 bases, and 15 bases lay between the germline ends. Germline-derived CDR1 and CDR2 are SGHDT and YYEEEE. The CDR3 length is 13 residues. The CDR3 region has the DNA TGTGCCAGCATCCGCCCAGGGGGGGATGAGCAGTTCTTC. This sequence encodes CASIRPGGDEQFF.

This clonotype showed up just a few times. This chain connects TRBV9 to TRBJ1-4; D is possibly TRBD1 (5 bases). V lost 3 bases and J lost 4, with 10 bases in between. This CDR3 is built from 14 residues. Germline CDR1 is SGDLS and CDR2 is YYNGEE. The DNA for the CDR3 is TGTGCCAGCAGCGCGGGACTGGTTAATGAAAAACTGTTTTTT. Translation: CASSAGLVNEKLFF. Using reference TRBV9 and TRBJ1-4 for the parts outside the CDR3, the full variable domain is DSGVTQTPKHLITATGQRVTLRCSPRSGDLSVYWYQQSLDQGLQFLIQYYNGEERAKGNILERFSAQQFPDLHSELNLSSLELGDSALYFCASSAGLVNEKLFFGSGTQLSVL.

The sample holds many counts of this clonotype. The DNA of the CDR3 is TGTGCCAGCAGGCGTAGCGGGGGGACATACACAGATACGCAGTATTTT. Protein product: CASRRSGGTYTDTQYF. The V and J genes are TRBV7-2 and TRBJ2-3, with TRBD2 matching over 10 bases. This CDR3 region has 16 residues. Per the germline V gene, CDR1 is SGHTA and CDR2 is FQGNSA. The V segment lost 6 bases and the J segment 2 bases; nucleotides outside the gene matches: 8.

The rearrangement links TRBV6-1 to TRBJ2-1; 9 nucleotides agree with TRBD1. CDR1 is MNHNS and CDR2 is SASEGT in the germline V gene. The CDR3 extends over 15 amino acids. V lost 8 bases to trimming and J lost 7 bases; unmatched junction nucleotides: 12. CDR3 protein: CASGMGQGGLNEQFF. The CDR3 DNA reads TGTGCCAGCGGGATGGGACAGGGTGGATTAAATGAGCAGTTCTTC.

The sample holds a few counts of this clonotype. This chain connects TRBV20-1 to TRBJ2-5, with TRBD1 identical over 8 bases. The CDR3 sequence is 14 residues long. Trimming cost V 6 bases and J 3 bases; bases outside gene matches: 9. Germline V lookup: CDR1 DFQATT, CDR2 SNEGSKA (reference sequence). This chain's CDR3 is CSADRDRIEETQYF. The CDR3 nucleotides are TGCAGTGCGGACCGGGACAGGATAGAAGAGACCCAGTACTTC.

This clonotype has more than one count but fewer than ten. A much larger clone is a single base away; this may be a read error. The chain joins TRBV2 to TRBJ2-2; no clear D. The CDR3 sequence is 13 residues long. Germline-derived CDR1 and CDR2 are SNHLY and FYNNEI. V was trimmed by 2 bases and J by 5 bases, leaving 6 bases between them. The CDR3 protein is CASSEFRTGELFF. CDR3 in DNA: TGTGCCAGCAGTGAATTCCGGACCGGGGAGCTGTTTTTT.

This clonotype was counted a few times. This chain uses TRBV20-1 with TRBJ2-2; no reliable D call. Trimming removed 5 bases at V and 7 bases at J, with 11 bases between. The germline V gene has CDR1 DFQATT and CDR2 SNEGSKA (reference sequence). The CDR3 has 12 residues. The DNA of the CDR3 is TGCAGTGCTGGACGCGATAGCGGGGAGCTGTTTTTT. Its protein is CSAGRDSGELFF.

At least ten counts were recorded for this clonotype. V and J are TRBV18 and TRBJ1-1; TRBD1 aligns across 7 bases. This CDR3 region has 15 residues. Per germline, CDR1 KGHSH and CDR2 LQKENI. J lost 1 base, V lost 3 bases, and 5 bases had no gene match. CDR3 protein: CASSPRTGTNTEAFF. CDR3 bases: TGTGCCAGCTCACCCCGGACAGGAACGAACACTGAAGCTTTCTTT.

In its sample, this clonotype was seen many times. The rearrangement uses TRBV12-3 or TRBV12-4 and TRBJ2-5; D is perhaps TRBD1 (5 bases). V was pared by 1 base and J by 5 bases, with 17 bases between. The CDR3 totals 16 residues. CDR3 nucleotide sequence: TGTGCCAGCAGTTTAGTTCGTCCATGGGGCCCGGAGACCCAGTACTTC. Translating gives CASSLVRPWGPETQYF.

This clonotype was observed a few times. The chain employs TRBV6-5 and TRBJ2-1; D call uncertain. The V end was cut by 2 bases, the J end by 4 bases, with 6 bases between. The CDR3 contains 13 residues. Looked up from germline, CDR1 is MNHEY and CDR2 is SVGAGI. The CDR3 DNA sequence: TGTGCCAGCAGTTACAGACCATACAATGAGCAGTTCTTC. This translates into CASSYRPYNEQFF.

This clonotype was seen a handful of times. The chain carries TRBV20-1 and TRBJ1-1; 7 bases match TRBD1. The CDR3 is 13 amino acids. CDR1 is DFQATT, CDR2 SNEGSKA, per germline (reference sequence). V trimming: 5 bases; J trimming: 3 bases; junction bases outside the gene matches: 6. The DNA for the CDR3 is TGCAGTGCTTCTACAGGGGTTGACACTGAAGCTTTCTTT. Amino acids: CSASTGVDTEAFF.

The chain combines TRBV20-1 with TRBJ2-7; TRBD2 agrees at 7 bases. Trimming cost V 3 bases and J 6 bases; bases outside gene matches: 8. Germline V gives CDR1 DFQATT, CDR2 SNEGSKA (reference sequence). There are 13 residues in the CDR3. In DNA, the CDR3 is TGCAGTGCTAGGTCCAGCGGGATGGGCGAGCAGTACTTC. This gives the protein CSARSSGMGEQYF.

About this clonotype: An end of the junction differs from the germline gene, which may be a read error. The genes are TRBV5-1 and TRBJ2-7, with D perhaps matching TRBD2 (5 bases). This CDR3 has 15 amino acids. Per the germline V gene, CDR1 is SGHRS and CDR2 is YFSETQ. The CDR3 region is CTSSLDLGTTGEQYF. As DNA, the CDR3 is TGCACCAGCAGCTTGGATCTCGGAACGACGGGGGAGCAGTACTTC.